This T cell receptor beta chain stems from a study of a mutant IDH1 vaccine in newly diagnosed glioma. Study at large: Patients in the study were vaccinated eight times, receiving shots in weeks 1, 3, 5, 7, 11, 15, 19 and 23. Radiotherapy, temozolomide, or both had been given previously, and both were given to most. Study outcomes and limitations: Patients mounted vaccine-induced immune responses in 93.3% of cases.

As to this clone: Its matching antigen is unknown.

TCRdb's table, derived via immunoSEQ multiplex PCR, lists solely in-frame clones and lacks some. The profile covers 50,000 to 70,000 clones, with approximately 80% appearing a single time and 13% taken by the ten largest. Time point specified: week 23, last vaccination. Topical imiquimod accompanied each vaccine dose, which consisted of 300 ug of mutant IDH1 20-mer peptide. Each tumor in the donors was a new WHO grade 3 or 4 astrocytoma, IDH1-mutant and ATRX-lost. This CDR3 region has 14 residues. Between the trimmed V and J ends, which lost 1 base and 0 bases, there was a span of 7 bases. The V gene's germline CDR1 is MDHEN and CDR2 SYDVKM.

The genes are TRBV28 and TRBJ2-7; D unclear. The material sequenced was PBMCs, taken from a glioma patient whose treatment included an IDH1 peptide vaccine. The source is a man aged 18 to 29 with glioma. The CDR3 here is CASSLSRSSYEQYF. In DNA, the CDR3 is TGTGCCAGCAGTTTATCCAGGAGCTCCTACGAGCAGTACTTC.